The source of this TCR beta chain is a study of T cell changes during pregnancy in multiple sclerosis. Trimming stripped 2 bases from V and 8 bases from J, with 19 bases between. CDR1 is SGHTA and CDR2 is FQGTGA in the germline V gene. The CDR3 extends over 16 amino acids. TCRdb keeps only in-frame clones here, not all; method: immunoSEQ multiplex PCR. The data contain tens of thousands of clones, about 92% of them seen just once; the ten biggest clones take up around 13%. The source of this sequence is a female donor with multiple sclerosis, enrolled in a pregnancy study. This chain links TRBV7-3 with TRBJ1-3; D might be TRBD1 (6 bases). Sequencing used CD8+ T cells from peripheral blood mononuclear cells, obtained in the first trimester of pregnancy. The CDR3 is CASSLGRRGEKHTIYF. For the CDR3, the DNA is TGTGCCAGCAGCTTAGGGCGCAGGGGTGAGAAGCACACCATATATTTT.